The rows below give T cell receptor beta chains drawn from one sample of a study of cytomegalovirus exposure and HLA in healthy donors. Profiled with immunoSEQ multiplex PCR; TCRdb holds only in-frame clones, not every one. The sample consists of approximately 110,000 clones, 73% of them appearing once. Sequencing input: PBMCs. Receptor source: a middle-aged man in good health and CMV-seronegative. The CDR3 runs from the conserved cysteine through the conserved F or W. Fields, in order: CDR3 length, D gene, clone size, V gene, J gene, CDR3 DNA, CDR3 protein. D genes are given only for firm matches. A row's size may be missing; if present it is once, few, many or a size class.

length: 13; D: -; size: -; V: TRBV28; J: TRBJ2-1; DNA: TGTGCCAGCAGTCCAACAGGGAAAGGTGAGCAGTTCTTC; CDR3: CASSPTGKGEQFF
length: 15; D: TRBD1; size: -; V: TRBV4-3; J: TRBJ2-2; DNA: TGCGCCAGCAGCCAGACAGGGGATGGGACCGGGGAGCTGTTTTTT; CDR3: CASSQTGDGTGELFF
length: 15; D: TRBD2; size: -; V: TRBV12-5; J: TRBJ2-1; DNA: TGTGCTAGTGGTTTCGGGACTAGCTCCTACAATGAGCAGTTCTTC; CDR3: CASGFGTSSYNEQFF
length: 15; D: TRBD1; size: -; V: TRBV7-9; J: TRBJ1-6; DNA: TGTGCCAGCAGCTTAAGCGGACAGGGGGATTCACCCCTCCACTTT; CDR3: CASSLSGQGDSPLHF
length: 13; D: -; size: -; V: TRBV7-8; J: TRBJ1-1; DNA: TGTGCCAGCAGCCAGGGACAGAACACTGAAGCTTTCTTT; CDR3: CASSQGQNTEAFF
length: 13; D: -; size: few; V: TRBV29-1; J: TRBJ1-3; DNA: TGCAGCGTTGCCGAGAGCTCTGGAAACACCATATATTTT; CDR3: CSVAESSGNTIYF
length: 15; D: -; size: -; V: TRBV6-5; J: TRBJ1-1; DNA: TGTGCCAGCAGTTACGCTAGTTTAGGGACAACCGAAGCTTTCTTT; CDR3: CASSYASLGTTEAFF
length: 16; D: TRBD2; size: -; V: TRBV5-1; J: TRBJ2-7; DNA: TGCGCCAGCAGACCGACCCTAGCGGGGGGTATAAATTGGCAGTACTTC; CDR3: CASRPTLAGGINWQYF
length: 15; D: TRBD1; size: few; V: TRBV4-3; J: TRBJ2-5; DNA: TGCGCCAGCAGCCAAGAACGGGCAGGGGGTGAGACCCAGTACTTC; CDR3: CASSQERAGGETQYF
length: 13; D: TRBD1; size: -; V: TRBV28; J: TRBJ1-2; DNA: TGTGCCTCCGGGACAGGGCATAGCTATGGCTACACCTTC; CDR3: CASGTGHSYGYTF
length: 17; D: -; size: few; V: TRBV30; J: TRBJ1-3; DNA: TGTGCCTGGAGTGACCAGGTTCCGCTCTACTCTGGAAACACCATATATTTT; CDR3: CAWSDQVPLYSGNTIYF
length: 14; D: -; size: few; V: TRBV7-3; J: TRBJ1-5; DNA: TGTGCCAGCAGCTTGGGCAGGGGCAATCAGCCCCAGCATTTT; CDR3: CASSLGRGNQPQHF
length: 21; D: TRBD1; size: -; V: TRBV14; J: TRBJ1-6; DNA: TGTGCCAGCAGCCCCTCAGTTGATGTGCGGCAGGGGGCGAGGCATAATTCACCCCTCCACTTT; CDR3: CASSPSVDVRQGARHNSPLHF
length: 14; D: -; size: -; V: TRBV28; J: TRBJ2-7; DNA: -; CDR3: CASSFGTGNQSPYF
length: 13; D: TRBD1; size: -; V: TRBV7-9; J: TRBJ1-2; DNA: TGTGCCAGCAGCCTCGGACAGGTCTATGGCTACACCTTC; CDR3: CASSLGQVYGYTF
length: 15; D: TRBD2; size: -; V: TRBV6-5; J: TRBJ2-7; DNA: TGTGCCAGCAGTTACAGCGGGGGGCACCTCTACGAGCAGTACTTC; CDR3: CASSYSGGHLYEQYF
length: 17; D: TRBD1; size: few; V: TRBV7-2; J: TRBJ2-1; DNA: TGTGCCAGCAGCCTATGGACAGGGGGCGCTGGGTACAATGAGCAGTTCTTC; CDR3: CASSLWTGGAGYNEQFF
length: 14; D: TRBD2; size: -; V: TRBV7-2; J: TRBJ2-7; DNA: TGTGCCAGCAGCTTAAGTGGGGGGGAGTACGAGCAGTACTTC; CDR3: CASSLSGGEYEQYF
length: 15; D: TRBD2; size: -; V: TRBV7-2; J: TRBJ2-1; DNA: TGTGCCAGCAGCCGGACTAGCGGGGGGATGTATGAGCAGTTCTTC; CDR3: CASSRTSGGMYEQFF
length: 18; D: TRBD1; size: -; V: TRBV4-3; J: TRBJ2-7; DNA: TGCGCCAGCAGCCAAGATAGGGGGGACAGGTCTAGCTCCTACGAGCAGTACTTC; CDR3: CASSQDRGDRSSSYEQYF
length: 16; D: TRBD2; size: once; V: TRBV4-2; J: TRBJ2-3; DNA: TGTGCCAGCAGCCAAGGGACTAGCGGGGGGCAGGGTACGCAGTATTTT; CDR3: CASSQGTSGGQGTQYF
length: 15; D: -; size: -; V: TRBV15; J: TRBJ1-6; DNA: TGTGCCACCAACCGAGATGCGGACATAAATTCACCCCTCCACTTT; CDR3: CATNRDADINSPLHF
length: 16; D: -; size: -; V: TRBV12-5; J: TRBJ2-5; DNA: TGTGCTAGTGGTTTGGTACAGTCCAGGGCGAGAGAGACCCAGTACTTC; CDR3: CASGLVQSRARETQYF
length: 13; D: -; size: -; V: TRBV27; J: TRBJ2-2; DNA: TGTGCCAGCACTAACAGGAACACCGGGGAGCTGTTTTTT; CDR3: CASTNRNTGELFF
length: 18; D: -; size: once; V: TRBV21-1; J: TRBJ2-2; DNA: TGTGCCAGCAGCAAAGGGCCACCTTATCGGGGAAACACCGGGGAGCTGTTTTTT; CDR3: CASSKGPPYRGNTGELFF
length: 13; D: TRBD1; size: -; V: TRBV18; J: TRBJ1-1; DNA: TGTGCCAGCTCCCAGACAGGGGACACTGAAGCTTTCTTT; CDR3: CASSQTGDTEAFF
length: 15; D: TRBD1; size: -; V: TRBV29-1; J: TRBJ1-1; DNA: TGCAGCGTTGAACCGGGACAGGGGAAGAACACTGAAGCTTTCTTT; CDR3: CSVEPGQGKNTEAFF
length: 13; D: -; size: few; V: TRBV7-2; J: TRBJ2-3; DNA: TGTGCCAGCAGCTCGGAGGCTGTGGCCAAGCAGTATTTT; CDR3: CASSSEAVAKQYF
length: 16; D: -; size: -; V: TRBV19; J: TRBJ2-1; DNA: TGTGCCAGTAGCCGAAAGGGGGGACAGCTGTACAATGAGCAGTTCTTC; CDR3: CASSRKGGQLYNEQFF